Listed below are T cell receptor beta chains from one sample, sequenced in a study of cytomegalovirus exposure and HLA in healthy donors. Sequenced by immunoSEQ multiplex PCR; TCRdb stores in-frame clones only, minus some. The sample contains 150,000 or so clones, approximately 69% of which appear only once. Sequencing was performed on PBMCs. The receptors were gathered from a man aged 30 to 39 in good health and CMV-seronegative. Both conserved end residues are part of each CDR3. Fields, in order: D gene, J gene, V gene, clone size, CDR3 DNA, CDR3 protein. The D gene is left open where the match is weak. Only part of the rows carry a size: once, few, many, or a class if the clone is expanded.

D: .
J: TRBJ2-7
V: TRBV19
size: .
DNA: TGTGCCAGTAGTATAACGTTCCGACAGGCGTCCTACGAGCAGTACTTC
CDR3: CASSITFRQASYEQYF

D: .
J: TRBJ2-5
V: TRBV7-2
size: .
DNA: TGTGCCAGCAGTTCTGTCGCATCTTCCCGGTCGGGGGAGACCCAGTACTTC
CDR3: CASSSVASSRSGETQYF

D: .
J: TRBJ1-5
V: TRBV9
size: .
DNA: TGTGCCAGCAGTGGCGGGGCAGGCGTTAATCAGCCCCAGCATTTT
CDR3: CASSGGAGVNQPQHF

D: TRBD1
J: TRBJ1-1
V: TRBV5-8
size: .
DNA: TGTGCCAGCAGCCTGGACAGGGGGGGGACTGAAGCTTTCTTT
CDR3: CASSLDRGGTEAFF

D: .
J: TRBJ1-2
V: TRBV6-1
size: many
DNA: TGTGCCAGCAGTGAACAGGGCTTGCTGTTAAACTATGGCTACACCTTC
CDR3: CASSEQGLLLNYGYTF

D: TRBD1
J: TRBJ2-7
V: TRBV27
size: once
DNA: TGTGCCAGCAGTTACGGGACAGGGGAGTACGAGCAGTACTTC
CDR3: CASSYGTGEYEQYF

D: .
J: TRBJ1-5
V: TRBV19
size: few
DNA: TGTGCCAGTAGTCCCGACCGGCTGGGAGCCCAGCATTTT
CDR3: CASSPDRLGAQHF

D: TRBD1
J: TRBJ2-7
V: TRBV5-8
size: few
DNA: TGTGCCAGCACCCGGGGGCAGGGGGCGTACGAGCAGTACTTC
CDR3: CASTRGQGAYEQYF

D: .
J: TRBJ2-2
V: TRBV5-1
size: .
DNA: TGCGCCAGCAGCTTGACTAGCAAACACACCGGGGAGCTGTTTTTT
CDR3: CASSLTSKHTGELFF

D: .
J: TRBJ1-5
V: TRBV14
size: .
DNA: TGTGCCAGCAGCCAAGAAGGTAGAAGGGGCCATATACTGCCTCAAAATCAGCCCCAGAATTTT
CDR3: CASSQEGRRGHILPQNQPQNF

D: TRBD2
J: TRBJ2-3
V: TRBV2
size: few
DNA: TGTGCCAGCAGTTCCACCAGCGGGGGGGCCTCAGATACGCAGTATTTT
CDR3: CASSSTSGGASDTQYF

D: .
J: TRBJ2-3
V: TRBV28
size: .
DNA: TGTGCCAGCAGTTTACTCGGGACACAAGCAGATACGCAGTATTTT
CDR3: CASSLLGTQADTQYF

D: TRBD1
J: TRBJ2-1
V: TRBV19
size: once
DNA: TGTGCCAGTAGTACAGGGACAGGGGCCTTCAATGAGCAGTTCTTC
CDR3: CASSTGTGAFNEQFF

D: .
J: TRBJ1-4
V: TRBV6-6
size: few
DNA: TGTGCCAGCACAGACAGCGTTAATGAAAAACTGTTTTTT
CDR3: CASTDSVNEKLFF

D: TRBD1
J: TRBJ1-5
V: TRBV7-9
size: once
DNA: TGTGCCAGCAGCCCAAGCGGACAGGGAAATCAGCCCCAGCATTTT
CDR3: CASSPSGQGNQPQHF

D: TRBD1
J: TRBJ2-1
V: TRBV10-3
size: .
DNA: TGTGCCATCAGTGGACAGGGGGCTGAGTACAATGAGCAGTTCTTC
CDR3: CAISGQGAEYNEQFF

D: TRBD2
J: TRBJ2-3
V: TRBV4-2
size: .
DNA: TGTGCCAGCAGCCAAGAACGGGGGGAGGTAGATACGCAGTATTTT
CDR3: CASSQERGEVDTQYF

D: TRBD1
J: TRBJ2-3
V: TRBV4-1
size: .
DNA: TGCGCCAGCAGCCAACCGGGACAGGGGGCGGATACGCAGTATTTT
CDR3: CASSQPGQGADTQYF